These T cell receptor beta chains were read from a single sample in a study of blood T cells in healthy people across ages. TCRdb re-called the 5' RACE reads through MiXCR, storing one row per CDR3 protein. The sample carries 710,000 or so distinct CDR3 sequences, 32% recorded once. Sample: blood. Receptors originate from a woman of 80 years or more in good health. Each CDR3 is given with its conserved first and last residue. The D gene is left open where the match is weak. Clone size appears in some rows only: once, few, many, or a class for an expanded clone.

D	V	size	J	CDR3	DNA
-	TRBV9	many	TRBJ1-2	CASTRDTNYGYTF	TGTGCCAGCACCCGGGACACTAACTATGGCTACACCTTC
-	TRBV10-3	-	TRBJ1-3	CAISEPTVGSGNTIYF	TGTGCCATCAGTGAGCCCACCGTGGGCTCTGGAAACACCATATATTTT
-	TRBV9	-	TRBJ1-4	CASSIGTGATNEKLFF	TGTGCCAGCAGCATCGGGACGGGCGCAACTAATGAAAAACTGTTTTTT
-	TRBV2	many	TRBJ2-7	CASTPGFYEQYF	TGTGCCAGCACCCCGGGGTTTTACGAGCAGTACTTC
TRBD2	TRBV19	few	TRBJ2-3	CASRNPGLATDTQYF	TGTGCCAGTAGGAATCCGGGACTAGCAACAGATACGCAGTATTTT
TRBD1	TRBV5-1	-	TRBJ2-3	CASSLQGFNTDTQYF	TGCGCCAGCAGCTTACAGGGGTTTAACACAGATACGCAGTATTTT
TRBD1	TRBV5-1	few	TRBJ2-6	CASTRDRVAGANVLTF	TGCGCCAGCACCCGGGACAGGGTAGCTGGGGCCAACGTCCTGACTTTC
-	TRBV14	many	TRBJ2-3	CASSQELWGTQYF	TGTGCCAGCAGCCAAGAACTGTGGGGGACGCAGTATTTT
-	TRBV5-1	-	TRBJ1-6	CASSYGRRAKSNNSPLHF	TGCGCCAGCAGCTACGGTCGTAGGGCCAAATCGAATAATTCACCCCTCCACTTT
-	TRBV6-1	many	TRBJ1-2	CASGGPGNGYTF	TGTGCCAGCGGGGGGCCGGGGAATGGCTACACCTTC